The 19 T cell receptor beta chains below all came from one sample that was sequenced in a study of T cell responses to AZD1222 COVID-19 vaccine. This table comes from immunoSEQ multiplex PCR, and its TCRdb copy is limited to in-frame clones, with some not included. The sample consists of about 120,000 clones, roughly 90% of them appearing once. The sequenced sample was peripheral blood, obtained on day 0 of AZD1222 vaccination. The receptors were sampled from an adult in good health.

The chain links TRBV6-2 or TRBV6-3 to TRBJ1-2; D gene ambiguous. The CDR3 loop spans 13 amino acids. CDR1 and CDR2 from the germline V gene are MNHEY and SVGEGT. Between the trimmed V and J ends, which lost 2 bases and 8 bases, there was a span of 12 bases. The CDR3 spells CASSYVHSGGYTF. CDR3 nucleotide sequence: TGTGCCAGCAGTTACGTGCATTCTGGCGGCTACACCTTC.

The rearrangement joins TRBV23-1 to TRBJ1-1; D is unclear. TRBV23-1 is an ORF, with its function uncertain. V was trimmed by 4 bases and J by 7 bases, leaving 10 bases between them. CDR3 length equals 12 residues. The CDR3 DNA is TGCGCCAGCAGTCCGTACCGACTTGAAGCTTTCTTT. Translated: CASSPYRLEAFF.

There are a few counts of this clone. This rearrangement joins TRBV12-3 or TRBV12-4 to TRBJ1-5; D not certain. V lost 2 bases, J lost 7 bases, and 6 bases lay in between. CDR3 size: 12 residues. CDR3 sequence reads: CASSLSGQPQHF. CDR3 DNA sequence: TGTGCCAGCAGTTTATCGGGCCAGCCCCAGCATTTT.

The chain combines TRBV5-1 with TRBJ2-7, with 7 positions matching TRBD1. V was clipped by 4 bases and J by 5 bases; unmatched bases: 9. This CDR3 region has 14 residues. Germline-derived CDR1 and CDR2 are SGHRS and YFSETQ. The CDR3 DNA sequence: TGCGCCAGCAGCCCCCGGGACAGACCCCACGAGCAGTACTTC. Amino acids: CASSPRDRPHEQYF.

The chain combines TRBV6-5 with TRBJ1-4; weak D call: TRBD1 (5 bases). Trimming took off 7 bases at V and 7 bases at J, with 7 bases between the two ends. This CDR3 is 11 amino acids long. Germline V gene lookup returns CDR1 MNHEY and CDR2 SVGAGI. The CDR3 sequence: CASIGGEKLFF. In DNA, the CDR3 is TGTGCCAGCATTGGGGGTGAAAAACTGTTTTTT.

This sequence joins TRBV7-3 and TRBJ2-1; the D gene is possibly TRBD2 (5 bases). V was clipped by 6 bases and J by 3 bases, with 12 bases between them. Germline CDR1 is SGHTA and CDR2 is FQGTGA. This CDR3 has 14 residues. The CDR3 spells CASSASGVYNEQFF. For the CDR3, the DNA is TGTGCCAGCAGTGCCAGCGGTGTCTACAATGAGCAGTTCTTC.

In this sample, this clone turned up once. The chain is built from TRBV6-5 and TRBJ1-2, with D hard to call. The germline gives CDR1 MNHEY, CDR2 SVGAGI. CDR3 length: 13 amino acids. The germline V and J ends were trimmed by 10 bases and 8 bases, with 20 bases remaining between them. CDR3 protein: CATGRRQLGGYTF. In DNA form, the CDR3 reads TGTGCCACCGGACGGCGTCAGCTCGGGGGCTACACCTTC.

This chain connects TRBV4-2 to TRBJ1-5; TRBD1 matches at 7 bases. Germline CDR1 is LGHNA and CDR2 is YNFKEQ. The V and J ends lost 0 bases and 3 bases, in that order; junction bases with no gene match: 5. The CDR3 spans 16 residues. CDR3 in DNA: TGTGCCAGCAGCCAAGACCTAGGGGGCCCCAATCAGCCCCAGCATTTT. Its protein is CASSQDLGGPNQPQHF.

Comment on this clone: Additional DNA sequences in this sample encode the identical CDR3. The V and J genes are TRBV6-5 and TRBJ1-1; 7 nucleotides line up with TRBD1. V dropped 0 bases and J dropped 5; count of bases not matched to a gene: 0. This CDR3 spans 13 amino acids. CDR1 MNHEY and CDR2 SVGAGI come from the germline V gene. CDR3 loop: CASSYSTGTEAFF. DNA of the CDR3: TGTGCCAGCAGTTACTCGACAGGGACTGAAGCTTTCTTT.

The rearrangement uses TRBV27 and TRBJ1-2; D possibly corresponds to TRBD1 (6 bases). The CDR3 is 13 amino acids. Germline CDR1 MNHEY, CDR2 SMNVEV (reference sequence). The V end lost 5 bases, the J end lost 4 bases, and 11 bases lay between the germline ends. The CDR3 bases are TGTGCCAGCAGTATGACAGGTAGCTATGGCTACACCTTC. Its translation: CASSMTGSYGYTF.

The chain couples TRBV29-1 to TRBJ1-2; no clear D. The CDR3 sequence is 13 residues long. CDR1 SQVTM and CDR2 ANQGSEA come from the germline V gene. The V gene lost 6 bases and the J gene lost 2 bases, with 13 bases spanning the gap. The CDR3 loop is CSVSSGPNYGYTF. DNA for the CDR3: TGCAGCGTCTCATCCGGACCGAACTATGGCTACACCTTC.

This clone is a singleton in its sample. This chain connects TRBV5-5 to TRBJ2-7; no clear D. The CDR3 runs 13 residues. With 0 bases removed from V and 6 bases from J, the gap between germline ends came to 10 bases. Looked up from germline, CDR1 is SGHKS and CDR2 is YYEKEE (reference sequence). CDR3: CASSLGGSSEQYF. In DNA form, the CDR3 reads TGTGCCAGCAGCTTGGGAGGTAGTTCCGAGCAGTACTTC.

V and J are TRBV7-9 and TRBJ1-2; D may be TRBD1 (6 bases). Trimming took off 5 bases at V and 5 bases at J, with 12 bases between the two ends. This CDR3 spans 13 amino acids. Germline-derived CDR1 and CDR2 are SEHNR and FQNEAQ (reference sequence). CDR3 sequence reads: CASSLGGGYGYTF. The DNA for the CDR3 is TGTGCCAGCAGCCTAGGAGGGGGTTATGGCTACACCTTC.

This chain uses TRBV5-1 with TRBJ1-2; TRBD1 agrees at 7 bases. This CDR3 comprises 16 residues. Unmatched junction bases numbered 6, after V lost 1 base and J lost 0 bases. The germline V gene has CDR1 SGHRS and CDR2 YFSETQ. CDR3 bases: TGCGCCAGCAGCTTGTTGGGGACAGCACCTAACTATGGCTACACCTTC. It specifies CASSLLGTAPNYGYTF.

CDR3 sequence (DNA): TGCGCCAGCAGCTTGCTCTCCTTAGACAGGTCCTATGGCTACACCTTC. Its translation: CASSLLSLDRSYGYTF. The V gene is TRBV5-1, the J gene TRBJ1-2; possibly TRBD1 for D (6 bases). Deletions cut 1 base from V and 4 bases from J, with 17 bases between. Germline CDR1 SGHRS, CDR2 YFSETQ. The CDR3 has 16 amino acids.

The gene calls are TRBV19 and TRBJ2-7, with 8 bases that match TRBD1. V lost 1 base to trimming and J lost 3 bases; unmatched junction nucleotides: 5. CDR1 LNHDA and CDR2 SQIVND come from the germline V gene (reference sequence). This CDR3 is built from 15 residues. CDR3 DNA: TGTGCCAGTAGTATAGTTCAGGGGGCGGGCTACGAGCAGTACTTC. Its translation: CASSIVQGAGYEQYF.

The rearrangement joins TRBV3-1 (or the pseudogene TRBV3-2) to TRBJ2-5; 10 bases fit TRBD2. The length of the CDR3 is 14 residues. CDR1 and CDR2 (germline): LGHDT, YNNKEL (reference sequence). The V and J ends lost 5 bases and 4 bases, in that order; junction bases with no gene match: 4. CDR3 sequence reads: CASSAAGGRETQYF. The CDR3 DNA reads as TGTGCCAGCAGCGCAGCGGGGGGGCGAGAGACCCAGTACTTC.

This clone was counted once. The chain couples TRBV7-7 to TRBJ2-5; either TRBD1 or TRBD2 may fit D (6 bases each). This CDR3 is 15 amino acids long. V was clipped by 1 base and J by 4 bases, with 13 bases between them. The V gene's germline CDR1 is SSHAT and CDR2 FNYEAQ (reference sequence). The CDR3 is CASSLGGGLGETQYF. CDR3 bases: TGTGCCAGCAGCTTAGGAGGGGGGTTAGGAGAGACCCAGTACTTC.

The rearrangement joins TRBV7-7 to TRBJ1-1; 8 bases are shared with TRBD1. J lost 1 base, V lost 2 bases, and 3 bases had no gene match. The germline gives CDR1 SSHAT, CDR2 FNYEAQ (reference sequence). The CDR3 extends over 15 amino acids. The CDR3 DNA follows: TGTGCCAGCAGCTTAAGGGACAGGACGAACACTGAAGCTTTCTTT. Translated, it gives CASSLRDRTNTEAFF.